Below are 20 T cell receptor beta chains sequenced from a single sample in a study of blood T cell repertoires in COVID-19. Clones were read by immunoSEQ multiplex PCR, and TCRdb kept only the in-frame ones, dropping some. In the table there are under 200,000 clones, 80% to 90% of which are singletons. The sample was peripheral blood. Receptors originate from a woman aged 70-85 years with COVID-19, enrolled during active disease.

This rearrangement joins TRBV5-1 to TRBJ2-7; a weak D match, TRBD1 (6 bases). V was pared by 0 bases and J by 2 bases, with 15 bases between. CDR1 and CDR2 (germline): SGHRS, YFSETQ. The CDR3 extends over 16 amino acids. CDR3: CASSLEYREAAYEQYF. CDR3 DNA sequence: TGCGCCAGCAGCTTGGAATACAGGGAAGCTGCCTACGAGCAGTACTTC.

This clone was observed once. V gene TRBV7-8 combines with J gene TRBJ1-4; TRBD1 is a possible D gene (6 bases). The CDR3 totals 14 residues. The germline gives CDR1 SGHVS, CDR2 FQNEAQ. Deletions cut 5 bases from V and 1 base from J, with 8 bases between. The chain's CDR3 is CASSHRETNEKLFF. For the CDR3, the DNA is TGTGCCAGCAGCCACAGGGAAACTAATGAAAAACTGTTTTTT.

This clone showed up just once. V usage is TRBV9 and J usage is TRBJ1-2; TRBD1 matches at 7 bases. Trimming cost V 3 bases and J 3 bases; bases outside gene matches: 11. The length of the CDR3 is 16 residues. Germline V gene lookup returns CDR1 SGDLS and CDR2 YYNGEE. The CDR3 DNA sequence: TGTGCCAGCAGCGCGACGGGCCGGGACAGTTACTATGGCTACACCTTC. Protein sequence: CASSATGRDSYYGYTF.

This clone was detected only a few times. V gene TRBV2 combines with J gene TRBJ2-7, with TRBD1 identical over 7 bases. CDR1 and CDR2 (germline): SNHLY, FYNNEI. Losses at the gene ends were 6 bases for V and 2 bases for J; bases not matched to a gene: 7. The length of the CDR3 is 14 residues. The CDR3 region is CASSRQGGTYEQYF. CDR3 nucleotides: TGTGCCAGCAGCCGACAGGGTGGGACCTACGAGCAGTACTTC.

The V call is TRBV9, the J call TRBJ2-1; the D gene is possibly TRBD1 (6 bases). CDR1 and CDR2 (germline): SGDLS, YYNGEE. This CDR3 has 14 amino acids. The ends were cut back, 0 bases at V and 4 bases at J, with 8 bases in the middle. This CDR3 reads CASSVGGQYNEQFF. In nucleotides, the CDR3 is TGTGCCAGCAGCGTAGGGGGGCAATACAATGAGCAGTTCTTC.

This clone was seen just once. The V call is TRBV18, the J call TRBJ1-4, with D possibly matching TRBD1 (5 bases). The germline V and J ends were trimmed by 0 bases and 8 bases, with 13 bases remaining between them. CDR1 is KGHSH, CDR2 LQKENI, per germline. The CDR3 runs 15 residues. CDR3 in DNA: TGTGCCAGCTCACCACCCCTTAGGGGCAGAGAAAAACTGTTTTTT. It specifies CASSPPLRGREKLFF.

The J gene is TRBJ1-1, the V gene TRBV19; D is perhaps TRBD1 (5 bases). The CDR3 extends over 14 amino acids. V lost 1 base, J lost 7 bases, and 13 bases lay in between. Per the germline V gene, CDR1 is LNHDA and CDR2 is SQIVND (reference sequence). CDR3 residues: CASSIGGGSSEAFF. In DNA, the CDR3 is TGTGCCAGTAGTATAGGGGGCGGAAGTAGTGAAGCTTTCTTT.

The CDR3 nucleotides are TGTGCCAGCAGCTTGCTTCCAGGGGGCTATGGCTACACCTTC. Protein sequence: CASSLLPGGYGYTF. This chain uses TRBV5-4 with TRBJ1-2; 7 bases are a match to TRBD1. The ends lost 1 base at V and 4 bases at J; junction bases unmatched: 4. Germline V gene lookup returns CDR1 SGHNT and CDR2 YYREEE (reference sequence). The CDR3 runs to 14 residues.

J is TRBJ1-6 and V is TRBV29-1, with 8 nucleotides matching TRBD1. Germline-derived CDR1 and CDR2 are SQVTM and ANQGSEA. V lost 4 bases to trimming and J lost 3 bases; unmatched junction nucleotides: 11. There are 17 residues in the CDR3. Here the CDR3 DNA reads TGCAGCGTTGGCGACAGGGGCGAACCATACTATAATTCACCCCTCCACTTT. Amino acid sequence: CSVGDRGEPYYNSPLHF. The full variable domain, rest sourced from reference TRBV29-1 and TRBJ1-6, is SAVISQKPSRDICQRGTSLTIQCQVDSQVTMMFWYRQQPGQSLTLIATANQGSEATYESGFVIDKFPISRPNLTFSTLTVSNMSPEDSSIYLCSVGDRGEPYYNSPLHFGNGTRLTVT.

The gene calls are TRBV7-9 and TRBJ1-1, with 7 positions matching TRBD1. CDR3 length: 14 amino acids. The V segment lost 5 bases and the J segment 7 bases; nucleotides outside the gene matches: 10. CDR1 and CDR2 (germline): SEHNR, FQNEAQ (reference sequence). DNA for the CDR3: TGTGCCAGCAGCCATGAAGGGGGCAGCGTTGAAGCTTTCTTT. Protein sequence: CASSHEGGSVEAFF.

The chain couples TRBV9 to TRBJ2-1; 12 bases line up with TRBD2. The ends lost 2 bases at V and 6 bases at J; junction bases unmatched: 12. Germline V gene data show CDR1 as SGDLS and CDR2 as YYNGEE. The length of the CDR3 is 18 residues. The CDR3 region has the DNA TGTGCCAGCAGCGTGGGGACTAGCGGGCTCACGGGAACCAATGAGCAGTTCTTC. It translates to CASSVGTSGLTGTNEQFF.

The gene calls are TRBV2 and TRBJ1-5; weak D call: TRBD1 (5 bases). The CDR3 sequence is 15 residues long. CDR1 and CDR2 (germline): SNHLY, FYNNEI. V was clipped by 5 bases and J by 0 bases, with 11 bases between them. The CDR3 nucleotides read TGTGCCAGCAGTCCCAGGGAATATAGCAATCAGCCCCAGCATTTT. Its protein product is CASSPREYSNQPQHF.

This clone was seen only a few times. The V gene is TRBV28, the J gene TRBJ1-2; D call uncertain. The V gene's germline CDR1 is MDHEN and CDR2 SYDVKM. Deletions cut 4 bases from V and 3 bases from J, with 6 bases between. The CDR3 sequence is 12 residues long. The CDR3 region has the DNA TGTGCCAGCAGTTGGGCCCACTATGGCTACACCTTC. As protein: CASSWAHYGYTF.

This clone was seen a few times. This chain connects TRBV9 to TRBJ1-4, with D hard to call. Germline V gene lookup returns CDR1 SGDLS and CDR2 YYNGEE. V gave up 3 bases and J gave up 5 bases, with 17 bases separating them. The length of the CDR3 is 16 residues. The CDR3 DNA follows: TGTGCCAGCAGCGGAGACGGTCTGGGCCGGAATGAAAAACTGTTTTTT. Translated: CASSGDGLGRNEKLFF.

CDR3 DNA: TGTGCAAGTCGCTTAAGGGACAGGGGAGGCTCACCCCTCCACTTT. It yields the protein CASRLRDRGGSPLHF. The J gene is TRBJ1-6, the V gene TRBV12-2; TRBD1, the table's D call, was not compared with the DNA. TRBV12-2 is a pseudogene segment. CDR3 length: 15 amino acids.

The chain links TRBV5-6 to TRBJ2-2; TRBD1 aligns across 12 bases. Germline CDR1 is SGHDT and CDR2 is YYEEEE. The CDR3 is made up of 18 amino acids. Losses at the gene ends were 1 base for V and 5 bases for J; bases not matched to a gene: 9. The CDR3 DNA sequence: TGTGCCAGCAGCTTGCCCCCGGGACAGGGGGCAGGAACCGGGGAGCTGTTTTTT. Amino acids: CASSLPPGQGAGTGELFF. Looking up the rest from reference TRBV5-6 and TRBJ2-2 gives the full variable domain: DAGVTQSPTHLIKTRGQQVTLRCSPKSGHDTVSWYQQALGQGPQFIFQYYEEEERQRGNFPDRFSGHQFPNYSSELNVNALLLGDSALYLCASSLPPGQGAGTGELFFGEGSRLTVL.

The chain recombines TRBV9 with TRBJ1-2; TRBD1 aligns across 11 bases. The CDR3 totals 16 residues. The V gene's germline CDR1 is SGDLS and CDR2 YYNGEE. V lost 4 bases and J lost 4; bases outside the gene matches: 9. This CDR3 is CASSTLLDRGPYGYTF. The CDR3 nucleotides read TGTGCCAGCAGCACCCTCCTGGACAGGGGGCCCTATGGCTACACCTTC.

This clone has a single count. The CDR3 is CASSPQGAREKLFF. Here the CDR3 DNA reads TGTGCCAGCAGCCCACAGGGGGCGAGGGAAAAACTGTTTTTT. The J gene is TRBJ1-4, the V gene TRBV5-6, with 9 positions matching TRBD1. Germline CDR1 reads SGHDT; CDR2 reads YYEEEE. The CDR3 length is 14 residues. V gave up 4 bases and J gave up 8 bases; unmatched junction bases: 6.

V usage is TRBV19 and J usage is TRBJ1-5; a weak D match, TRBD1 (5 bases). CDR3 length: 14 amino acids. Trimming removed 5 bases at V and 7 bases at J, with 15 bases between. Germline V CDR1 and CDR2: LNHDA, SQIVND (reference sequence). The CDR3: CASSPSGGPQPQHF. The CDR3, as DNA: TGTGCCAGTAGTCCCTCCGGGGGTCCACAGCCCCAGCATTTT.

J is TRBJ1-5 and V is TRBV28; possibly TRBD1 for D (6 bases). V was cut by 5 bases and J by 0 bases, with 14 bases left in between. The CDR3 has 16 amino acids. Germline V CDR1 and CDR2: MDHEN, SYDVKM. DNA for the CDR3: TGTGCCAGCAGTCCACCGACAGGAGTTAGCAATCAGCCCCAGCATTTT. This codes for CASSPPTGVSNQPQHF.